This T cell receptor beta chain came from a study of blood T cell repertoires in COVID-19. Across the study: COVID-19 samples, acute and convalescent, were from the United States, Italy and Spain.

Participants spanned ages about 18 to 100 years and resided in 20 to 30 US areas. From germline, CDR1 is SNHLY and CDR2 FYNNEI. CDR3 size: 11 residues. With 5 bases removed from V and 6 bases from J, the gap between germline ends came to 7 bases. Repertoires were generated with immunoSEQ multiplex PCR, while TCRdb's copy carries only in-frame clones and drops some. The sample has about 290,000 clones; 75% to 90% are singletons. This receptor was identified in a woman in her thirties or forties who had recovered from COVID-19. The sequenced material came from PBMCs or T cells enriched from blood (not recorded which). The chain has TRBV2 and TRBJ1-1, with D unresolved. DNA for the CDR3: TGTGCCAGCAGTAAGGGAGCTGAAGCTTTCTTT. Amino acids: CASSKGAEAFF.